This T cell receptor (beta chain) was recorded in a study of shared clonotypes between healthy human individuals. Study-wide results and caveats: Only blood was sampled; tissue repertoires likely differ. Sequencing depth was predicted to influence how clonotypes are shared among donors. Even with large depth, rarefaction showed that sorted-subset sequencing was incomplete.

A word on this clone: The antigen is undetermined.

When replicate PCRs were run on sorted subsets, they used about 200 ng DNA, about 30,000 T cell genomes. Generated by immunoSEQ multiplex PCR, the TCRdb table keeps only in-frame clones and is missing some. The sample lists about 2.4 million clones, over 85% seen once, with approximately 0.36% in the top ten. CDR1 is MGHDK, CDR2 SYGVNS, per germline. The CDR3 has 16 amino acids. V was clipped by 1 base and J by 7 bases; unmatched bases: 8. The J gene is TRBJ2-2, the V gene TRBV25-1, with 8 bases lining up with TRBD2. This receptor was taken from a man younger than 35 in good health. Some clones in this sample may be carry-over from other donors' samples. Sequenced sample: naive CD4+ T cells from PBMCs. Described subset: CD45RA+ positively selected. In DNA form, the CDR3 reads TGTGCCAGCAGTGAATCGGGTAGCGGGGATCGCGGGGAGCTGTTTTTT. Its protein product is CASSESGSGDRGELFF.